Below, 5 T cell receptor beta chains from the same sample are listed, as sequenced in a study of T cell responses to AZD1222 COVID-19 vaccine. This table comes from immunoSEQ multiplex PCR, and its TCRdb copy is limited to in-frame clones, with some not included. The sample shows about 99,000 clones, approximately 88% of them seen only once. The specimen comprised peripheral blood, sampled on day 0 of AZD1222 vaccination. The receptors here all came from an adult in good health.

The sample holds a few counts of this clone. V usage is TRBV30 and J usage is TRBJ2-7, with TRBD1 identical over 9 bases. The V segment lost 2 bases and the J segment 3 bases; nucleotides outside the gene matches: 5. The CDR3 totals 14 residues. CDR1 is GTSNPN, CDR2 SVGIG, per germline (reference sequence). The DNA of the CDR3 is TGTGCCTGGAGTCCGGGACAGGGCAACTACGAGCAGTACTTC. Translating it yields CAWSPGQGNYEQYF.

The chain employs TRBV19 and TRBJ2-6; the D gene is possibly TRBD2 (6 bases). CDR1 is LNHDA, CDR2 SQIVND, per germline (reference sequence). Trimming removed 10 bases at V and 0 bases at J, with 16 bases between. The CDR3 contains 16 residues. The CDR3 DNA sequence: TGTGCCACCTCGGGGGTGACTAGCTCTGGGGCCAACGTCCTGACTTTC. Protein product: CATSGVTSSGANVLTF.

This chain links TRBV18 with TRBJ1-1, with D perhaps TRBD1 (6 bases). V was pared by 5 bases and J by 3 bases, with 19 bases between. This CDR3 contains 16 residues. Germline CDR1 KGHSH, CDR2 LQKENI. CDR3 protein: CASSTVLASGDTEAFF. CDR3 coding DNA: TGTGCCAGCTCAACCGTCCTAGCCTCAGGGGACACTGAAGCTTTCTTT. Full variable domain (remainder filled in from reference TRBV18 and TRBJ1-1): NAGVMQNPRHLVRRRGQEARLRCSPMKGHSHVYWYRQLPEEGLKFMVYLQKENIIDESGMPKERFSAEFPKEGPSILRIQQVVRGDSAAYFCASSTVLASGDTEAFFGQGTRLTVV.

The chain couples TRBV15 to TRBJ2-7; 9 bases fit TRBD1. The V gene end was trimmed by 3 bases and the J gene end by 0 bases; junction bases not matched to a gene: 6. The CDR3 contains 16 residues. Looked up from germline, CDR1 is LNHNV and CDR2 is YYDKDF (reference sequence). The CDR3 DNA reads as TGTGCCACCAGCAGGACCCGGGGACAGGGCTCCTACGAGCAGTACTTC. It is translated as CATSRTRGQGSYEQYF.

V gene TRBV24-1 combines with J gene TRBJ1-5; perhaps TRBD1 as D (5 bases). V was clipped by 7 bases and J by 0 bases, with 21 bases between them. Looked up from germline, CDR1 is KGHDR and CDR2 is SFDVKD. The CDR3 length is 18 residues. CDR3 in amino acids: CATSGRDGRSYSNQPQHF. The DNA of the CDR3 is TGTGCCACCAGCGGCCGGGACGGACGATCCTATAGCAATCAGCCCCAGCATTTT.